This T cell receptor (beta chain) was retrieved from a study of shared clonotypes between healthy human individuals. Here immunoSEQ multiplex PCR was the method, and the copy in TCRdb shows in-frame clones only, minus some. This table has some 1,600,000 clones, approximately 98% appearing once. Trimming pared 3 bases from V and 0 bases from J, leaving 11 bases between. Germline assignment: CDR1 SGDLS and CDR2 YYNGEE. This CDR3 has 15 amino acids. This clone has only one observation. The chain carries TRBV9 and TRBJ2-3; TRBD2 is a possible D gene (6 bases). This TCR came from a man aged 30 to 45 in good health. The sequenced sample was naive CD4+ T cells sorted from blood. The subset here: CD45RA+ positively selected. The CDR3 loop is CASSAGRGSTDTQYF. The CDR3 coding sequence is TGTGCCAGCAGCGCGGGACGGGGGAGCACAGATACGCAGTATTTT.